The present TCR beta chain was sequenced within a study of T cell clones after liver transplantation. Study information: Subjects received no induction therapy and standard immunosuppression until randomization at 12-24 months post-transplant.

This clone occurred a few times. Antigen specificity is unknown. Different DNA sequences within this sample yield the same CDR3. Whole-study findings and limits: Graft donor-reactive T cells possibly entered the graft instead of undergoing deletion.

Germline V gives CDR1 SGHDN, CDR2 FVKESK. There are 15 residues in the CDR3. V shed 4 bases, J shed 0 bases, and the junction held 4 bases outside the gene matches. Here immunoSEQ multiplex PCR was the method, and the copy in TCRdb shows in-frame clones only, minus some. The profile shows about 25,000 clones, roughly 69% of them singletons. The chain recombines TRBV14 with TRBJ1-1; 8 bases align to TRBD1. This sequence was found in a human donor who received a liver transplant. Source: CD4+ T cells from blood, taken before liver transplant. DNA for the CDR3: TGTGCCAGCAGCCTACGGACAGGGCTGAACACTGAAGCTTTCTTT. This sequence encodes CASSLRTGLNTEAFF.